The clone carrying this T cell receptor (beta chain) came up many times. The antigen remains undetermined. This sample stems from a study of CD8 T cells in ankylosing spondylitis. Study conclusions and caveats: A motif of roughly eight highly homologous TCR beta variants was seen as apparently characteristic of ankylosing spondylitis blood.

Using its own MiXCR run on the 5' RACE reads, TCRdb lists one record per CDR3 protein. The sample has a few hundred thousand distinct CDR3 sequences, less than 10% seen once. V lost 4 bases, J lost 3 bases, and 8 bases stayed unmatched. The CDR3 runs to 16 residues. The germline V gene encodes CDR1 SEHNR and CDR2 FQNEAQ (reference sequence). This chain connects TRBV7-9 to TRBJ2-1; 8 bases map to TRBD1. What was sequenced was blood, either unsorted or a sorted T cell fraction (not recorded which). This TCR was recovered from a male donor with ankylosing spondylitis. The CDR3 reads CASSWTRDRYYNEQFF. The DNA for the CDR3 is TGTGCCAGCAGCTGGACCCGGGACAGGTACTACAATGAGCAGTTCTTC.